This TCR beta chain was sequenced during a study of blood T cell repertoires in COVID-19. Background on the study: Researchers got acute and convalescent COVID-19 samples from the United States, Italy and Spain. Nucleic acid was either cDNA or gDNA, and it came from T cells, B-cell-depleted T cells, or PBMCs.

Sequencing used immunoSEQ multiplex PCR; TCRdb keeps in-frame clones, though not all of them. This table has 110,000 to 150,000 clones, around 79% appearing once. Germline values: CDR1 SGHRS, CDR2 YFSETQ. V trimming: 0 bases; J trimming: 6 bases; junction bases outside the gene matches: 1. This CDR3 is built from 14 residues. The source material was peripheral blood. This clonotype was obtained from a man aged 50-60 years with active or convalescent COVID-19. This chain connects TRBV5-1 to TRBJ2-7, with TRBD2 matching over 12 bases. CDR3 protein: CASSLGLAGAEQYF. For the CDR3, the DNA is TGCGCCAGCAGCTTGGGACTAGCGGGAGCCGAGCAGTACTTC.